This T cell receptor beta chain was recorded in a study of blood T cell repertoires in COVID-19. Profiling relied on immunoSEQ multiplex PCR, and the TCRdb table lists in-frame clones only, not all of them. The sample yields approximately 64,000 clones, about 88% seen once. The table lists this clone with a count of one. The clonotype originates from a man in his 70s with acute or convalescent COVID-19. The sequencing input was peripheral blood.

The CDR3 region has the DNA TGTGCCAGCAGCCTAATGGCGGGGGGGATAGATACGCAGTATTTT. Translated, it gives CASSLMAGGIDTQYF. The chain carries TRBV7-3 and TRBJ2-3, with TRBD2 identical over 9 bases. The CDR3 covers 15 residues. V dropped 5 bases and J dropped 5; count of bases not matched to a gene: 8. CDR1 is SGHTA, CDR2 FQGTGA, per germline.